A single sample is the source of the 7 T cell receptor beta chains below, sequenced in a study of T cell responses to AZD1222 COVID-19 vaccine. Assay: immunoSEQ multiplex PCR; the TCRdb copy retains only in-frame clones and omits some. The repertoire holds 110,000 to 150,000 clones, with nearly 95% as singletons. The input for sequencing was peripheral blood, taken on day 0 of AZD1222 vaccination. The source is an adult in good health.

This clone turned up a few times. The chain employs TRBV5-6 and TRBJ1-2, with D perhaps matching TRBD1 (5 bases). Germline V gene lookup returns CDR1 SGHDT and CDR2 YYEEEE. Trimming cost V 0 bases and J 6 bases, with 9 bases left between them. The CDR3 loop spans 13 amino acids. The CDR3 spells CASSLVGPDGYTF. CDR3 nucleotide sequence: TGTGCCAGCAGCTTGGTGGGGCCAGATGGCTACACCTTC.

This clone was found once. The rearrangement links TRBV12-3 or TRBV12-4 to TRBJ2-7; no firm D call. The V end was cut by 6 bases, the J end by 4 bases, with 13 bases between. The CDR3 is 13 amino acids. CDR3 residues: CASSIMTVYEQYF. DNA for the CDR3: TGTGCCAGCAGCATTATGACCGTGTACGAGCAGTACTTC.

V gene TRBV11-3 combines with J gene TRBJ1-1; TRBD1 is a possible D gene (5 bases). The germline V gene encodes CDR1 SGHNT and CDR2 YENEEA. V shed 0 bases and J shed 6 bases, with 8 bases lying between them. The CDR3 runs 13 residues. In DNA form, the CDR3 reads TGTGCCAGCAGCTTAGAGGGGGGACCTGAAGCTTTCTTT. Its translation is CASSLEGGPEAFF. Full variable domain (rest looked up from reference TRBV11-3 and TRBJ1-1): EAGVVQSPRYKIIEKKQPVAFWCNPISGHNTLYWYLQNLGQGPELLIRYENEEAVDDSQLPKDRFSAERLKGVDSTLKIQPAELGDSAVYLCASSLEGGPEAFFGQGTRLTVV.

This rearrangement joins TRBV2 to TRBJ1-5, with D perhaps TRBD1 (5 bases). Germline loops: CDR1 SNHLY, CDR2 FYNNEI. The CDR3 length is 20 residues. V lost 0 bases and J 4 bases, leaving 25 bases between the germline ends. CDR3 in amino acids: CASSEALFRAGNIWNQPQHF. The CDR3, as DNA: TGTGCCAGCAGTGAAGCGCTTTTCAGGGCGGGCAATATATGGAATCAGCCCCAGCATTTT.

This clone has a single count. The chain combines TRBV7-9 with TRBJ2-7; the match to TRBD2 covers 12 bases. V shed 2 bases and J 8 bases; nucleotides not matched to a gene: 19. CDR1 SEHNR and CDR2 FQNEAQ come from the germline V gene (reference sequence). This CDR3 has 19 residues. In nucleotides, the CDR3 is TGTGCCAGCAGCTTACTAAAACTAGCGGGAGGAGTTTACTACGAAAAGCAGTACTTC. It is translated as CASSLLKLAGGVYYEKQYF.

A few counts support this clone. This chain connects TRBV5-1 to TRBJ2-7; D unclear. Per the germline V gene, CDR1 is SGHRS and CDR2 is YFSETQ. This CDR3 is built from 12 residues. The germline V and J ends were trimmed by 3 bases and 2 bases, with 6 bases remaining between them. In nucleotides, the CDR3 is TGCGCCAGCAGCTCTGGTCCCTACGAGCAGTACTTC. It specifies CASSSGPYEQYF.

The J gene is TRBJ1-6, the V gene TRBV30, with D possibly being TRBD1 (5 bases). The V gene lost 4 bases and the J gene lost 7 bases, with 17 bases spanning the gap. This CDR3 region has 15 residues. From germline, CDR1 is GTSNPN and CDR2 SVGIG (reference sequence). The CDR3 nucleotides are TGTGCCTGGAAACCGGGACTCCAAGGGAATTCACCCCTCCACTTT. Its translation: CAWKPGLQGNSPLHF.